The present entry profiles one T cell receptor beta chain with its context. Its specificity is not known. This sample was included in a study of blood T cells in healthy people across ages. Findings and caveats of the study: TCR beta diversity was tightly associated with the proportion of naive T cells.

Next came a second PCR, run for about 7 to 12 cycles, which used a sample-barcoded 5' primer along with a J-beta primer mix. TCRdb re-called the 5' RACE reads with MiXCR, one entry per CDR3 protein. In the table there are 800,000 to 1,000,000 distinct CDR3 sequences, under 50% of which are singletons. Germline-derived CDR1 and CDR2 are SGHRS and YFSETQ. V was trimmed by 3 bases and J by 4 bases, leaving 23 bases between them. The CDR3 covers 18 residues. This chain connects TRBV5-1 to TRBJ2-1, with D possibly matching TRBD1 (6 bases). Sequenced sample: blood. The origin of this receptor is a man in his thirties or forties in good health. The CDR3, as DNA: TGCGCCAGCAGCTCCCCCCGGGACATAGCAGGGTCTTACAATGAGCAGTTCTTC. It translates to CASSSPRDIAGSYNEQFF.